Listed below are T cell receptor beta chains from one sample, sequenced in a study of glioma-infiltrating T cells after dendritic cell vaccination. TCRdb keeps only in-frame clones here, not all; method: immunoSEQ multiplex PCR. In the table there are more than 75,000 clones, 80% to 85% of which are singletons. Source: blood, taken after dendritic cell vaccination. The source is a human donor with glioblastoma. Both conserved end residues are part of each CDR3. Each record gives: J gene, V gene, D gene, clone size, CDR3 DNA, CDR3 protein. The D gene is left open where the match is weak. Some rows have no size entry. The others give once, few or many, or a class for an expanded clone.

TRBJ1-1 TRBV5-6 TRBD1 once TGTGCCAGCAGCCCGGTGGGGGACAGGGTGTCCACTGAAGCTTTCTTT CASSPVGDRVSTEAFF
TRBJ1-1 TRBV11-2 TRBD1 - TGTGCCAGCAGCTTGGGACAGGGAAGGAACACTGAAGCTTTCTTT CASSLGQGRNTEAFF
TRBJ2-4 TRBV15 TRBD2 - TGTGCCACCAGCAGAGAAACTAGCGGGGGGCCAAAGTACTTC CATSRETSGGPKYF
TRBJ1-1 TRBV6-8 - - TGTGCCAGCAGCGACAGTGAAGCTTTCTTT CASSDSEAFF
TRBJ2-3 TRBV5-1 - - TGCGCCAGCAGCTCCCCAGGACAAGATACGCAGTATTTT CASSSPGQDTQYF
TRBJ1-6 TRBV6-6 - - TGTGCCAGCAGTACAACCCCGGTCAGGAATTCACCCCTCCACTTT CASSTTPVRNSPLHF
TRBJ1-2 TRBV9 TRBD1 once TGTGCCAGCAGCCGCTCGGACAGGGAAGATAACTATGGCTACACCTTC CASSRSDREDNYGYTF
TRBJ1-6 TRBV2 - - TGTGCCACCAGAGAGGGGGTCGGTTCACCCCTCCACTTT CATREGVGSPLHF
TRBJ1-4 TRBV27 - - TGTGCCAGCAGTACGAGTAGGGGGGAAAAACTGTTTTTT CASSTSRGEKLFF
TRBJ2-5 TRBV7-3 - - TGTGCCAGCAGCTTAGAGGGAGGAGAGACCCAGTACTTC CASSLEGGETQYF
TRBJ2-3 TRBV7-2 - - TGTGCCAGCAGTCCCAGGGATACGGATACGCAGTATTTT CASSPRDTDTQYF
TRBJ2-1 TRBV30 TRBD2 - TGTGCCTGGAACACACCTAGCGGGGGGGCCGGGGGGAATGAGCAGTTCTTC CAWNTPSGGAGGNEQFF
TRBJ2-3 TRBV11-2 TRBD1 - TGTGCCAGCAGCTCCACCGGACAGGGGGTGACAGATACGCAGTATTTT CASSSTGQGVTDTQYF
TRBJ1-2 TRBV21-1 - - TGTGCCAGCAAGGACAGAAAGCCCTATGGCTACACCTTC CASKDRKPYGYTF